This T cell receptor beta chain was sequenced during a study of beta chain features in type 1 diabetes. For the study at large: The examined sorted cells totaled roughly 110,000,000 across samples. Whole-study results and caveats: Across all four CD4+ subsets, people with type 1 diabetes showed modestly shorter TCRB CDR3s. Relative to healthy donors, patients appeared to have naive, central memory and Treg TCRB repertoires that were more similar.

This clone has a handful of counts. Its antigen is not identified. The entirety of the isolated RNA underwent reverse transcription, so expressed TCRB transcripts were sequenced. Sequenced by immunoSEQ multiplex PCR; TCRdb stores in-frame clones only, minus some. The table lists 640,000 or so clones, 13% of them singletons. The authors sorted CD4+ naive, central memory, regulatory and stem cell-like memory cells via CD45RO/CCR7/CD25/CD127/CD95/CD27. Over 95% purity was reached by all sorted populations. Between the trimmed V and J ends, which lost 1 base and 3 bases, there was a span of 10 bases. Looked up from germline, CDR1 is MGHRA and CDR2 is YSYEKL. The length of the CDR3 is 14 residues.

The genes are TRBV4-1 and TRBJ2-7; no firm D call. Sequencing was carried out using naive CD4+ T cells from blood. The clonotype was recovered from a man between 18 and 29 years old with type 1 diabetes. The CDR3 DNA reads TGCGCCAGCAGCCAAGGGGTCAGTTTCTACGAGCAGTACTTC. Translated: CASSQGVSFYEQYF.